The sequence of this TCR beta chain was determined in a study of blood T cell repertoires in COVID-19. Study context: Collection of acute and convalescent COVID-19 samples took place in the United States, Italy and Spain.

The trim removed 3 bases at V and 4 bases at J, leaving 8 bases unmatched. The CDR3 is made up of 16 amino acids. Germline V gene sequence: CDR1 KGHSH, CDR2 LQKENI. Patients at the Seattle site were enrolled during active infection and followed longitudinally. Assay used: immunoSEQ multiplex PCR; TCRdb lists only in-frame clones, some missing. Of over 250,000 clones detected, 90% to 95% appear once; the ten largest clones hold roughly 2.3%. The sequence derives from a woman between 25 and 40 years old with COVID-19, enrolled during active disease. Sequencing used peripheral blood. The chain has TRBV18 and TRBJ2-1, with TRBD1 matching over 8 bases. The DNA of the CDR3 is TGTGCCAGCTCACCCGTACCGACAGGGGCTTACAATGAGCAGTTCTTC. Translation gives CASSPVPTGAYNEQFF.